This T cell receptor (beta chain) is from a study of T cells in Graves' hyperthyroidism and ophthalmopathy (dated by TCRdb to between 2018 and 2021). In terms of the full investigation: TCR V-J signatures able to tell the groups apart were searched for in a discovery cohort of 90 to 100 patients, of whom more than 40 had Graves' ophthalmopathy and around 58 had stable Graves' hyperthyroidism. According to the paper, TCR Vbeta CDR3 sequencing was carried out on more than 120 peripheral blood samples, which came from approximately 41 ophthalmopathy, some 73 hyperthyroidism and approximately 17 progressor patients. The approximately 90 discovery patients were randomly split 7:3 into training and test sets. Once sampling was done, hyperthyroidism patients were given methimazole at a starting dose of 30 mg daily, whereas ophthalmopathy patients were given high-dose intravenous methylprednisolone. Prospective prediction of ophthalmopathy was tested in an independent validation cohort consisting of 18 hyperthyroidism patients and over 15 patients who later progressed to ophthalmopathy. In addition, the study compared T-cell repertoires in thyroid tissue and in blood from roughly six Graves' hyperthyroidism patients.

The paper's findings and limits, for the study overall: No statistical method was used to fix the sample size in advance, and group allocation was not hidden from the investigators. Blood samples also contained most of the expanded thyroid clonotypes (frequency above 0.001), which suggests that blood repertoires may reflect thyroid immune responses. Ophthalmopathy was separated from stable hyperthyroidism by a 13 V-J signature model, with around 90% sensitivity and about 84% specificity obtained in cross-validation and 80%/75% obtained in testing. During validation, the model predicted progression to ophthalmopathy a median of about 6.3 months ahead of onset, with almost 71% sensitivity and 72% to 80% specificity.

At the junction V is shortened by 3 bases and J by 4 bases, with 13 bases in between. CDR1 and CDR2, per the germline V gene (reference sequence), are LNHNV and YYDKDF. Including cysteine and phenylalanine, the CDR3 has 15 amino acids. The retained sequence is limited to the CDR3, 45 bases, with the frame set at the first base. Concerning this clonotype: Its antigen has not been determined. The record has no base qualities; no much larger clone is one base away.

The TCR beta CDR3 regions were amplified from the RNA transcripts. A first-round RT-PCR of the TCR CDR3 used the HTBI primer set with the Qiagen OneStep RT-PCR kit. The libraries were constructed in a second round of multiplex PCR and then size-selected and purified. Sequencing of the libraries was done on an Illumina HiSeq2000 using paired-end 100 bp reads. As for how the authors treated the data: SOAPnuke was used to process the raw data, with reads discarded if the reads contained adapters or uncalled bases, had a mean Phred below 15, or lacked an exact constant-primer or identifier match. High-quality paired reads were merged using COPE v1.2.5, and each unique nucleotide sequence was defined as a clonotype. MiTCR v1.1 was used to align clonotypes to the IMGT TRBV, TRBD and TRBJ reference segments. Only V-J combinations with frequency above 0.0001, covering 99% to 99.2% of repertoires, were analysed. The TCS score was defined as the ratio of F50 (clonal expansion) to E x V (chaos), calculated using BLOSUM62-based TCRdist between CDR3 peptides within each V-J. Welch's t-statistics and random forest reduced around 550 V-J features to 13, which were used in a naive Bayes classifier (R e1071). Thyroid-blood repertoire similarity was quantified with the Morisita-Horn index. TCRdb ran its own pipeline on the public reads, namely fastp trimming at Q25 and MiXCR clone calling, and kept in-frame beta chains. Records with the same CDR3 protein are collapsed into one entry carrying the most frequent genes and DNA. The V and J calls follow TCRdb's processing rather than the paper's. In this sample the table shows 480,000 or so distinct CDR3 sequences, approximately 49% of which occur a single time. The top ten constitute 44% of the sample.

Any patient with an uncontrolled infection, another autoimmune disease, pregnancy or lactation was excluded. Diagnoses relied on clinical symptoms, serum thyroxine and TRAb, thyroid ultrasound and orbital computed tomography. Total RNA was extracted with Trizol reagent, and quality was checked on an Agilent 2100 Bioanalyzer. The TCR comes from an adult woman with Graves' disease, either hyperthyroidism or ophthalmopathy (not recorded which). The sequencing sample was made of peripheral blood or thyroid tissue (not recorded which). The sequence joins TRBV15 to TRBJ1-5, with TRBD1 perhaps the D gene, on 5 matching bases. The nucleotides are TGTGCCACCAGCAGCTTAGCACAGGCGAATCAGCCCCAGCATTTT. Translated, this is CATSSLAQANQPQHF.